What follows describes a single T cell receptor (beta chain). The sample is drawn from a study of blood T cell repertoires in COVID-19. The overall study: Sites across the United States, Italy and Spain contributed samples from acute and convalescent COVID-19.

Under the authors' procedure: Reference gene primers were amplified, and this amplification served to estimate nucleated cell counts. The repertoire was sequenced with immunoSEQ multiplex PCR; TCRdb's copy has only in-frame clones and lacks some. V and J calls and clone size are given by that table; D and trimming were obtained from the DNA. The sample gives 180,000 or so clones, around 82% of which show up once; 3.6% is in the top ten. Trimming removed 7 bases at V and 0 bases at J, with 13 bases between. This CDR3 has 14 amino acids. The germline V gene encodes CDR1 SEHNR and CDR2 FQNEAQ (reference sequence). Enrolled through a virtual design, the participants were between roughly 18 and 95 years of age and came from roughly 22 US areas.

Sequencing input: PBMCs or T cells enriched from blood (not recorded which). This clonotype was sampled from a woman aged 45-59 years in a cohort exposed to, infected with or recovered from COVID-19 (not recorded which). The chain carries TRBV7-9 and TRBJ2-7; TRBD2 might be the D (7 bases). The CDR3 nucleotides are TGTGCCAGCACCAAGGGGGGGGGCTCCTACGAGCAGTACTTC. Translating gives CASTKGGGSYEQYF.